This entry lists 15 T cell receptor beta chains sequenced from one sample in a study of T cells in Graves' hyperthyroidism and ophthalmopathy. Template material for amplifying TCR beta CDR3 regions consisted of RNA transcripts. A first-round RT-PCR of the TCR CDR3 used the HTBI primer set. TCRdb reanalysed the multiplex PCR reads using MiXCR and keeps one entry per CDR3 protein. The table records fewer than 450,000 distinct CDR3 sequences, around 20% of them present only once. Sequenced material: blood. Source of these receptors: a man aged 18 to 30 with Graves' ophthalmopathy.

This clonotype was detected many times. The J gene is TRBJ2-7, the V gene TRBV27, with 11 bases fitting TRBD1. V was pared by 9 bases and J by 5 bases, with 18 bases of the junction left unmatched. CDR1 is MNHEY, CDR2 SMNVEV, per germline (reference sequence). The CDR3 covers 17 residues. CDR3 DNA: TGTGCCAGTCCCTCCGGGACAGGGGGTTCTGTGAAGCACGAGCAGTACTTC. It encodes CASPSGTGGSVKHEQYF.

This clonotype has ten or more counts. The CDR3 DNA reads as TGCAGTACTTACGACAGGGCTGCGACCCAGTACTTC. This encodes CSTYDRAATQYF. This rearrangement joins TRBV20-1 to TRBJ2-5; TRBD1 matches 7 bases. This CDR3 contains 12 residues. Germline CDR1 and CDR2: DFQATT and SNEGSKA (reference sequence). V shed 8 bases and J 7 bases; nucleotides not matched to a gene: 10.

This clonotype was detected many times. This chain uses TRBV6-1 with TRBJ1-2, with D possibly matching TRBD1 (5 bases). Trimming removed 1 base from V and 8 bases from J, with 17 bases in between. The CDR3 runs 15 residues. The germline V gene encodes CDR1 MNHNS and CDR2 SASEGT. DNA for the CDR3: TGTGCCAGCAGTGAAGTCAGGGTTTCTCCAAAGGGCTACACCTTC. Translation: CASSEVRVSPKGYTF.

This clonotype was seen only a few times. The rearrangement joins TRBV7-2 to TRBJ1-1, with 7 nucleotides matching TRBD1. Germline CDR1 is SGHTA and CDR2 is FQGNSA. The CDR3 sequence is 15 residues long. V lost 4 bases and J lost 1; bases outside the gene matches: 6. The CDR3: CASSSTGTANTEAFF. The CDR3 region has the DNA TGTGCCAGCAGCTCCACCGGGACAGCGAACACTGAAGCTTTCTTT.

There are many counts of this clonotype. The V gene is TRBV10-3, the J gene TRBJ2-1; 12 nucleotides agree with TRBD1. Germline assignment: CDR1 ENHRY and CDR2 SYGVKD. Trimming removed 2 bases from V and 10 bases from J; junction bases left unmatched: 6. The CDR3 totals 15 residues. CDR3 sequence reads: CAISEGGQGAWEQFF. The CDR3 coding sequence is TGTGCCATCAGTGAGGGGGGACAGGGGGCGTGGGAGCAGTTCTTC.

The J gene is TRBJ2-2, the V gene TRBV10-3; 10 bases are a match to TRBD2. Germline loops: CDR1 ENHRY, CDR2 SYGVKD. The junction had 4 bases not matched to a gene; V was cut back by 3 bases and J by 6 bases. The CDR3 length is 15 residues. In DNA, the CDR3 is TGTGCCATCAGTGAAAGCGGGGGGGCGGCCGGGGAGCTGTTTTTT. Translating it yields CAISESGGAAGELFF.

This clonotype came up a few times. The chain couples TRBV5-1 to TRBJ2-4; perhaps TRBD1 as D (5 bases). Trimming removed 0 bases from V and 4 bases from J, with 8 bases in between. CDR1 is SGHRS, CDR2 YFSETQ, per germline. The CDR3 spans 14 residues. The CDR3 DNA is TGCGCCAGCAGCTTGGACAGGAGTAAAAACATTCAGTACTTC. Translation: CASSLDRSKNIQYF.

This clonotype came up many times. V and J are TRBV4-2 and TRBJ1-1, with 10 bases fitting TRBD1. The CDR3 totals 16 residues. CDR1 LGHNA and CDR2 YNFKEQ come from the germline V gene. The trim removed 1 base at V and 4 bases at J, leaving 6 bases unmatched. CDR3 residues: CASSQGQGAGGTEAFF. DNA for the CDR3: TGTGCCAGCAGCCAAGGACAGGGGGCCGGTGGCACTGAAGCTTTCTTT.

The table lists this clonotype with a few counts. This rearrangement joins TRBV20-1 to TRBJ1-6; D unclear. This CDR3 spans 15 amino acids. Trimming removed 3 bases from V and 8 bases from J, with 17 bases in between. Per germline, CDR1 DFQATT and CDR2 SNEGSKA (reference sequence). The CDR3 protein is CSASDGRVRYSPLHF. The CDR3 bases are TGCAGTGCTAGTGACGGGAGGGTGAGGTATTCACCCCTCCACTTT.

This clonotype was observed at least ten times. The chain has TRBV3-1 and TRBJ1-1; 9 bases line up with TRBD1. Losses at the gene ends were 5 bases for V and 1 base for J; bases not matched to a gene: 5. The CDR3 has 15 residues. In germline, CDR1 is LGHDT, CDR2 YNNKEL (reference sequence). CDR3 DNA: TGTGCCAGCAGCTACGGGACAGGGTGGAACACTGAAGCTTTCTTT. Its translation: CASSYGTGWNTEAFF.

This clonotype was picked up many times. This chain links TRBV3-1 with TRBJ2-5, with 12 bases matching TRBD2. The CDR3 is 16 residues long. V lost 2 bases to trimming and J lost 2 bases; unmatched junction nucleotides: 3. Germline lookup yields CDR1 LGHDT and CDR2 YNNKEL (reference sequence). The CDR3 is CASSQPGLAGQETQYF. Written as DNA, the CDR3 is TGTGCCAGCAGCCAACCCGGACTAGCGGGGCAAGAGACCCAGTACTTC.

The chain combines TRBV11-1 with TRBJ2-7, with D maybe TRBD2 (5 bases). CDR1 and CDR2 from the germline V gene are SGHAT and FQDESV (reference sequence). V was trimmed by 3 bases and J by 2 bases, leaving 11 bases between them. This CDR3 has 14 amino acids. CDR3: CASSFAGSTYEQYF. The CDR3 DNA reads TGTGCCAGCAGCTTCGCGGGTTCCACCTACGAGCAGTACTTC.

This clonotype occurred a few times. The rearrangement uses TRBV5-1 and TRBJ2-5, with TRBD2 matching 8 bases. The ends lost 4 bases at V and 3 bases at J; junction bases unmatched: 14. This CDR3 spans 17 amino acids. Germline V gene sequence: CDR1 SGHRS, CDR2 YFSETQ. The CDR3: CASSRQRSGGREETQYF. CDR3 DNA sequence: TGCGCCAGCAGCCGCCAGAGGAGCGGGGGCAGAGAAGAGACCCAGTACTTC.

The rearrangement uses TRBV19 and TRBJ2-1; D possibly uses TRBD1 or TRBD2 (5 bases each). Germline CDR1 reads LNHDA; CDR2 reads SQIVND (reference sequence). The CDR3 covers 12 residues. Trimming stripped 5 bases from V and 9 bases from J, with 11 bases between. DNA of the CDR3: TGTGCCAGTAGTGGGCGTGGGGGTGAGCAGTTCTTC. It yields the protein CASSGRGGEQFF.

This clonotype was detected many times. In DNA form, the CDR3 reads TGTGCCAGCAGCTACGACCGGGCCAAAGGGGCCGGGGAGCTGTTTTTT. Translated, it gives CASSYDRAKGAGELFF. The J gene is TRBJ2-2, the V gene TRBV7-3; D is possibly TRBD1 (5 bases). Germline CDR1 and CDR2: SGHTA and FQGTGA. V lost 4 bases to trimming and J lost 6 bases, with 18 bases between them. The CDR3 length is 16 residues.